This TCR beta chain was sequenced during a study of response to subunit inactivated influenza vaccine. TCRdb itself ran the RT-PCR reads through MiXCR, one entry per CDR3 protein. The sample holds about 500,000 distinct CDR3 sequences, 16% seen once. Sequences were derived from CD4+ T cells sorted from PBMCs, sampled approximately 25 months after vaccination. This receptor was taken from a man aged 45 to 75 who received an inactivated influenza vaccine.

CDR3 sequence reads: CASSLGTRPGYGYTF. Here the CDR3 DNA reads TGCGCCAGCAGCTTGGGGACCCGACCGGGCTATGGCTACACCTTC. The chain carries TRBV5-1 and TRBJ1-2; no definite D call. The germline gives CDR1 SGHRS, CDR2 YFSETQ. V was trimmed by 0 bases and J by 4 bases, leaving 13 bases between them. The CDR3 is 15 residues long.